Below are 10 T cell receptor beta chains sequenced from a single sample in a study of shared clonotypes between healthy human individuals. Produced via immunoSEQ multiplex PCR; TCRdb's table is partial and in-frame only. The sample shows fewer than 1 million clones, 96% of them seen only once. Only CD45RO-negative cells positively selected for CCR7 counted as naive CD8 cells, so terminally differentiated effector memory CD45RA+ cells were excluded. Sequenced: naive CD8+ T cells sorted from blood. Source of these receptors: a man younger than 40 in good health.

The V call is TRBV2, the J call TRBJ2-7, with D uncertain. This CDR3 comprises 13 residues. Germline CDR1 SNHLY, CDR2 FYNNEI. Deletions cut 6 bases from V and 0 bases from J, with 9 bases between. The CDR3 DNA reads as TGTGCCAGCAGGGGTTCAGCCTCCTACGAGCAGTACTTC. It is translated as CASRGSASYEQYF.

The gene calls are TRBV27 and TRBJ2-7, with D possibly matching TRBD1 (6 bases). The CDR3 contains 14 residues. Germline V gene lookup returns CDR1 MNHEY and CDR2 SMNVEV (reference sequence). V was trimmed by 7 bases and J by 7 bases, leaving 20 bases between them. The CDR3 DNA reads TGTGCCAGCACCGATCAAACAGGGCTCGGGGAGCAGTACTTC. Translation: CASTDQTGLGEQYF.

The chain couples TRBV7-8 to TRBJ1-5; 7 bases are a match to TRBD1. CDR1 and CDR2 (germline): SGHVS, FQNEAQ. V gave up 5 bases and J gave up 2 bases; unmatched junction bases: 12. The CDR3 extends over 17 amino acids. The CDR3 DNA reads TGTGCCAGCAGCCTGACAGGGCCTCGGGGGCGCAATCAGCCCCAGCATTTT. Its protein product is CASSLTGPRGRNQPQHF.

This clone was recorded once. The CDR3 DNA reads as TGTGCCATAAAGAGCTCTGGGGCCAACGTCCTGACTTTC. It is translated as CAIKSSGANVLTF. The rearrangement joins TRBV7-9 to TRBJ2-6; D is undetermined. This CDR3 comprises 13 residues. The V and J ends lost 10 bases and 0 bases respectively, with 7 bases between them. CDR1 is SEHNR, CDR2 FQNEAQ, per germline (reference sequence).

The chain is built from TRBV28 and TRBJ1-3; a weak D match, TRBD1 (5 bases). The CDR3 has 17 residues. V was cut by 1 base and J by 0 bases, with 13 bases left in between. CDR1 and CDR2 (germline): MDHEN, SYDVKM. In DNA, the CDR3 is TGTGCCAGCAGTTTATCGATACAGGCCCGCTCTGGAAACACCATATATTTT. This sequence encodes CASSLSIQARSGNTIYF.

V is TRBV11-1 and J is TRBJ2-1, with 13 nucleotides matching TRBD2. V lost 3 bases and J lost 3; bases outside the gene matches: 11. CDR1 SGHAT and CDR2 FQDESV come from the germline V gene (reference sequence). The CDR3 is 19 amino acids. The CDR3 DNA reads TGTGCCAGCAGCTTTAGCGAACTAGCGGGAGGGCGAATCTACAATGAGCAGTTCTTC. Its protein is CASSFSELAGGRIYNEQFF.

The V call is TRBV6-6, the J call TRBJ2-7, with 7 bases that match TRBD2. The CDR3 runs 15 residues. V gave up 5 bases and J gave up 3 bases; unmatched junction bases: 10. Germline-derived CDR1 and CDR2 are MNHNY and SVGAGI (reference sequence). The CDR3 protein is CASSRRRRESYEQYF. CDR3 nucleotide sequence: TGTGCCAGCAGTAGACGTCGGCGGGAGAGCTACGAGCAGTACTTC.

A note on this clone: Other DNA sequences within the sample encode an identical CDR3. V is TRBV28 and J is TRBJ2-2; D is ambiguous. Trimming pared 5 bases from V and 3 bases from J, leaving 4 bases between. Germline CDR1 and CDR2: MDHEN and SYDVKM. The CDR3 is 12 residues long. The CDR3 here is CASSPDTGELFF. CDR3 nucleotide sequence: TGTGCCAGCAGTCCGGACACCGGGGAGCTGTTTTTT.

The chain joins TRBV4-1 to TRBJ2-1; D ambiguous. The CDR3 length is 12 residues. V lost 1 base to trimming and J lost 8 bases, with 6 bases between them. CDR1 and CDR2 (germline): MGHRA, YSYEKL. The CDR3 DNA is TGCGCCAGCAGCCAAGTTGCGGATGAGCAGTTCTTC. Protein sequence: CASSQVADEQFF.

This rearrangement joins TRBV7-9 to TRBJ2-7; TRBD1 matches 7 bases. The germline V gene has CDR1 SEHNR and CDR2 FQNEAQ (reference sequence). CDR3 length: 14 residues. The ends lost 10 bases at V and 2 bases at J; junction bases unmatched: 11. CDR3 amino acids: CATSLRDRTYEQYF. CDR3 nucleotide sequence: TGTGCCACCTCACTAAGGGACAGAACCTACGAGCAGTACTTC.